The 17 T cell receptor beta chains below come from one sample, sequenced in a study of shared clonotypes between healthy human individuals. Sequenced by immunoSEQ multiplex PCR; TCRdb stores in-frame clones only, minus some. The sample shows about 2,200,000 clones, more than 85% of them seen only once. Naive-designated CD8 cells lacked CD45RO, were positively enriched for CCR7, and omitted terminally differentiated effector memory CD45RA+ cells. The sequenced material came from naive CD8+ T cells from PBMCs. These receptors all come from a man aged 18 to 30 in good health. Some clones in this sample may be carry-over from other donors' samples.

The chain links TRBV28 to TRBJ2-3; D tentatively reads TRBD1 or TRBD2 (6 bases each). The ends were cut back, 7 bases at V and 6 bases at J, with 17 bases in the middle. The CDR3 consists of 14 residues. Germline values: CDR1 MDHEN, CDR2 SYDVKM. The CDR3 DNA follows: TGTGCCAGCAATGGTTACAGGGAGGTGGATACGCAGTATTTT. It encodes CASNGYREVDTQYF.

The chain has TRBV28 and TRBJ1-4; TRBD1 matches 7 bases. Germline V gives CDR1 MDHEN, CDR2 SYDVKM. Losses at the gene ends were 5 bases for V and 5 bases for J; bases not matched to a gene: 8. The CDR3 length is 15 residues. The CDR3 region is CASSGNRDSNEKLFF. CDR3 nucleotide sequence: TGTGCCAGCAGTGGAAACCGGGACAGCAATGAAAAACTGTTTTTT.

The genes are TRBV19 and TRBJ2-7, with D possibly matching TRBD1 (6 bases). Germline CDR1 LNHDA, CDR2 SQIVND (reference sequence). V lost 5 bases, J lost 3 bases, and 11 bases lay in between. CDR3 length equals 13 residues. The CDR3 reads CASSFQGNYEQYF. The DNA of the CDR3 is TGTGCCAGTAGTTTTCAGGGGAACTACGAGCAGTACTTC.

This clone was observed a few times. Its ends do not fully match the called genes, so a read error is possible. The J gene is TRBJ1-1, the V gene TRBV2, with D perhaps matching TRBD1 (6 bases). The CDR3 contains 13 residues. The germline CDR1 and CDR2 sequences are SNHLY and FYNNEI. For the CDR3, the DNA is TGTGCCAGTCGTAGAGGGGGGAACGCTGAAGCTTTCTTT. Its translation is CASRRGGNAEAFF.

The genes are TRBV28 and TRBJ2-5; 9 nucleotides agree with TRBD1. With 3 bases clipped from V and 3 bases from J, the junction kept 11 bases outside the gene matches. This CDR3 spans 17 amino acids. Per the germline V gene, CDR1 is MDHEN and CDR2 is SYDVKM. The CDR3 loop reads CASSFLVGTGLKETQYF. CDR3 sequence (DNA): TGTGCCAGCAGTTTTCTGGTCGGGACAGGGTTGAAAGAGACCCAGTACTTC.

The genes are TRBV30 and TRBJ2-1; D remains unclear. V was cut by 2 bases and J by 4 bases, with 15 bases left in between. This CDR3 has 15 amino acids. Germline V gene data show CDR1 as GTSNPN and CDR2 as SVGIG (reference sequence). CDR3 sequence (DNA): TGTGCCTGGAGTATCGCAAAGGTGACTTACAATGAGCAGTTCTTC. This encodes CAWSIAKVTYNEQFF. Drawing the rest from reference TRBV30 and TRBJ2-1, the complete variable domain is SQTIHQWPATLVQPVGSPLSLECTVEGTSNPNLYWYRQAAGRGLQLLFYSVGIGQISSEVPQNLSASRPQDRQFILSSKKLLLSDSGFYLCAWSIAKVTYNEQFFGPGTRLTVL.

The chain carries TRBV5-1 and TRBJ2-7, with D possibly being TRBD1 or TRBD2 (5 bases each). Germline V lookup: CDR1 SGHRS, CDR2 YFSETQ. With 2 bases removed from V and 4 bases from J, the gap between germline ends came to 10 bases. The CDR3 contains 13 residues. The CDR3 loop is CASSFGALYEQYF. The CDR3 nucleotides are TGCGCCAGCAGCTTCGGGGCTTTATACGAGCAGTACTTC.

This chain connects TRBV7-6 to TRBJ2-7; D gene uncertain. CDR3 length equals 13 residues. Germline lookup yields CDR1 SGHVS and CDR2 FNYEAQ. Between the trimmed V and J ends, which lost 4 bases and 2 bases, there was a span of 9 bases. The DNA of the CDR3 is TGTGCCAGCAGCTCCTCCCCTACCTACGAGCAGTACTTC. It encodes CASSSSPTYEQYF. Full variable domain (missing parts from reference TRBV7-6 and TRBJ2-7): GAGVSQSPRYKVTKRGQDVALRCDPISGHVSLYWYRQALGQGPEFLTYFNYEAQQDKSGLPNDRFSAERPEGSISTLTIQRTEQRDSAMYRCASSSSPTYEQYFGPGTRLTVT.

This clone showed up just once. CDR3 in DNA: TGTGCCAGTATGGATAGCAATCAGCCCCAGCATTTT. This sequence encodes CASMDSNQPQHF. The chain uses TRBV19 and TRBJ1-5; D gene unclear. V lost 7 bases, J lost 0 bases, and 4 bases lay in between. The CDR3 runs to 12 residues. CDR1 LNHDA and CDR2 SQIVND come from the germline V gene (reference sequence).

This rearrangement joins TRBV4-3 to TRBJ2-1; D is perhaps TRBD2 (6 bases). CDR1 and CDR2 from the germline V gene are LGHNA and YSLEER. V was cut by 4 bases and J by 0 bases, with 16 bases left in between. CDR3 length: 17 amino acids. The CDR3 sequence: CASSPLSAGSSYNEQFF. Written as DNA, the CDR3 is TGCGCCAGCAGCCCCCTCTCGGCGGGGAGCTCCTACAATGAGCAGTTCTTC.

The rearrangement uses TRBV10-3 and TRBJ2-5, with 7 nucleotides matching TRBD2. CDR3 length: 13 residues. Trimming took 10 bases from V and 5 from J; bases not matched to a gene: 10. CDR1 is ENHRY, CDR2 SYGVKD, per germline. CDR3 loop: CASSGEFGETQYF. The CDR3 nucleotides are TGTGCCAGCAGCGGGGAGTTCGGGGAGACCCAGTACTTC.

The chain carries TRBV4-1 and TRBJ2-1, with 7 bases aligning to TRBD2. The CDR3 consists of 19 residues. Germline assignment: CDR1 MGHRA and CDR2 YSYEKL. V lost 2 bases to trimming and J lost 5 bases; unmatched junction nucleotides: 18. The CDR3 region has the DNA TGCGCCAGCAGCCAATTGAGGAGGGAGGGCCCTACCCAACACAATGAGCAGTTCTTC. Protein sequence: CASSQLRREGPTQHNEQFF.

DNA of the CDR3: TGCAGCGTGGCGGCGGACAGGGGAGATACGCAGTATTTT. Amino acids: CSVAADRGDTQYF. This rearrangement joins TRBV29-1 to TRBJ2-3; 9 nucleotides align to TRBD1. The CDR3 extends over 13 amino acids. Losses at the gene ends were 6 bases for V and 5 bases for J; bases not matched to a gene: 6. Germline CDR1 reads SQVTM; CDR2 reads ANQGSEA.

This clone was seen more than once but under ten times. The chain couples TRBV29-1 to TRBJ1-1; 10 nucleotides line up with TRBD1. Germline V lookup: CDR1 SQVTM, CDR2 ANQGSEA. Trimming at V came to 7 bases and at J to 11 bases, leaving 7 bases not matched to a gene. This CDR3 spans 11 amino acids. CDR3 nucleotide sequence: TGCAGCGCTGGGACAGGGGCGGGGGCTTTCTTT. It codes for CSAGTGAGAFF.

J is TRBJ2-1 and V is TRBV7-9; D is unclear. CDR1 and CDR2 from the germline V gene are SEHNR and FQNEAQ (reference sequence). This CDR3 has 16 amino acids. The V and J ends lost 5 bases and 5 bases respectively, with 19 bases between them. CDR3 in amino acids: CASSGVKDRDHNEQFF. CDR3 DNA sequence: TGTGCCAGCAGCGGGGTTAAAGATCGAGATCACAATGAGCAGTTCTTC.

The chain combines TRBV7-6 with TRBJ2-3; no firm D call. CDR1 and CDR2 from the germline V gene are SGHVS and FNYEAQ. Trimming took 0 bases from V and 0 from J, leaving 10 bases between them. There are 16 residues in the CDR3. The CDR3 bases are TGTGCCAGCAGCTTAGCGCGAAAGACTAGCACAGATACGCAGTATTTT. It codes for CASSLARKTSTDTQYF.

The chain employs TRBV6-1 and TRBJ2-1; TRBD2 matches at 14 bases. The V and J ends lost 1 base and 5 bases, in that order; junction bases with no gene match: 13. This CDR3 region has 20 residues. Germline values: CDR1 MNHNS, CDR2 SASEGT. The CDR3 coding sequence is TGTGCCAGCAGTGAAGGGGGACTAGCGGGAGTGCTGAGGGTGGACAATGAGCAGTTCTTC. It specifies CASSEGGLAGVLRVDNEQFF.